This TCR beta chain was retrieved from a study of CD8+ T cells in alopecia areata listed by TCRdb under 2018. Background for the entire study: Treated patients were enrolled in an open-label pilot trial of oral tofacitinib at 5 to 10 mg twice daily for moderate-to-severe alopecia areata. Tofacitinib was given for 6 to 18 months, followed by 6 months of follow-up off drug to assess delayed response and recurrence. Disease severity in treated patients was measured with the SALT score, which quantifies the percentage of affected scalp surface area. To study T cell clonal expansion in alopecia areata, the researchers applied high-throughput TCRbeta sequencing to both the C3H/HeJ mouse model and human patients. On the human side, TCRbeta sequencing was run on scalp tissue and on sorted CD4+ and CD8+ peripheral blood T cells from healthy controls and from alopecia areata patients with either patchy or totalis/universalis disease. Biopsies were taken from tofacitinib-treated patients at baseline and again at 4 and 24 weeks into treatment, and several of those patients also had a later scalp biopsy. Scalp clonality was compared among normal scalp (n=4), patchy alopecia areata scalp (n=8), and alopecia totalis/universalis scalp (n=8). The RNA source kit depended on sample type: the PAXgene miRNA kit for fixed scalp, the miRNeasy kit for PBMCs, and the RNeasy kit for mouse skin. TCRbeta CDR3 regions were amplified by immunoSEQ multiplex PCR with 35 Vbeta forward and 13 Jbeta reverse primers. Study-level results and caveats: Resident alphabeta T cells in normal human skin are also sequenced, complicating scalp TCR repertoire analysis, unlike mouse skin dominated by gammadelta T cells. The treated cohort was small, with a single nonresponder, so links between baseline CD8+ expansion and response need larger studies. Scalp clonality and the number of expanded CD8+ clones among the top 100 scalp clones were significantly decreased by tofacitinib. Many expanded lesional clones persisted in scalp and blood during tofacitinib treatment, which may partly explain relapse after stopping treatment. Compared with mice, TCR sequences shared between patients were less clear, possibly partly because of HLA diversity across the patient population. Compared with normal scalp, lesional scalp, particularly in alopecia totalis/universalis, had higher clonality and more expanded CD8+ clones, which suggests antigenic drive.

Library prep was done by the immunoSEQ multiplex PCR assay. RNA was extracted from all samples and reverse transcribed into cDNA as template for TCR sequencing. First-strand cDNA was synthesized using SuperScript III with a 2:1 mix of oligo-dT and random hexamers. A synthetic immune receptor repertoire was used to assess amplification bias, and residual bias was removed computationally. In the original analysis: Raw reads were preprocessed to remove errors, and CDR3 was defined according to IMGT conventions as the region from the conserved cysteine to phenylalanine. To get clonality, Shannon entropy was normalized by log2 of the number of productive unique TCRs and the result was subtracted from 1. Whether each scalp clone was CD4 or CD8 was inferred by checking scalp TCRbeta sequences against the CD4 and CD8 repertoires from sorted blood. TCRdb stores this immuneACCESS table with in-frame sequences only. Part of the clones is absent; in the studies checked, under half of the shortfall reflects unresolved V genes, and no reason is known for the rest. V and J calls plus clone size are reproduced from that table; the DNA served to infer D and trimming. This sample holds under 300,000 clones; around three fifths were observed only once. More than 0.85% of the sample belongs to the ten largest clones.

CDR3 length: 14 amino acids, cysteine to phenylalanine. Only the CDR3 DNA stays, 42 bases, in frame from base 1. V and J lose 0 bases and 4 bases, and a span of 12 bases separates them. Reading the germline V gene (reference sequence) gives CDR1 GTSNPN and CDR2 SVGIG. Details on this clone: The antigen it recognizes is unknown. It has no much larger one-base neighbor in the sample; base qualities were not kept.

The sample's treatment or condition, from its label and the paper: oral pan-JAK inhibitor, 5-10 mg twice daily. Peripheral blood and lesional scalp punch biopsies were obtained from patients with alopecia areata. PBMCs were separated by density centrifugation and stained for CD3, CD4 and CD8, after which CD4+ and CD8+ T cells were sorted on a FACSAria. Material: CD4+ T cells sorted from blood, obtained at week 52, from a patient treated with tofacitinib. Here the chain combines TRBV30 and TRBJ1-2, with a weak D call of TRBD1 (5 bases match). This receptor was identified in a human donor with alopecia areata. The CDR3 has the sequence CAWSVLAGRYGYTF. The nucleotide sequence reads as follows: TGTGCCTGGAGTGTATTGGCAGGGCGCTATGGCTACACCTTC. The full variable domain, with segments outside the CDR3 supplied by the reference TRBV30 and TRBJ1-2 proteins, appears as SQTIHQWPATLVQPVGSPLSLECTVEGTSNPNLYWYRQAAGRGLQLLFYSVGIGQISSEVPQNLSASRPQDRQFILSSKKLLLSDSGFYLCAWSVLAGRYGYTFGSGTRLTVV.